A selection of T cell receptor beta chains follows, all from one sample in a study of cytomegalovirus exposure and HLA in healthy donors. Libraries were prepared by immunoSEQ multiplex PCR; TCRdb keeps only in-frame clonotypes and omits some of them. The data show fewer than 95,000 clones, around 84% seen once. Material: PBMCs. The origin of the receptors is a man aged 18 to 29 in good health and CMV-seronegative. Each CDR3 is given with its conserved first and last residue. The D gene is left open where the match is weak. Some rows have no size entry. The others give once, few or many, or a class for an expanded clone.

>NA|TRBJ1-2|TRBV6-6|TRBD1
CASSQGQTYGYTF
TGTGCCAGCAGCCAGGGACAGACCTATGGCTACACCTTC
>NA|TRBJ2-1|TRBV9|TRBD1
CASSVGGQGGNEQFF
TGTGCCAGCAGCGTAGGAGGACAGGGGGGCAATGAGCAGTTCTTC
>NA|TRBJ2-7|TRBV2|TRBD2
CASSIAGASYEQYF
TGTGCCAGCAGTATAGCGGGGGCCTCCTACGAGCAGTACTTC
>NA|TRBJ1-2|TRBV18|TRBD1
CASSPGQGASANYGYTF
TGTGCCAGCTCACCGGGACAGGGGGCGTCAGCTAACTATGGCTACACCTTC
>NA|TRBJ2-2|TRBV5-6|NA
CASSLVGAGELFF
TGTGCCAGCAGCTTGGTAGGGGCCGGGGAGCTGTTTTTT
>few|TRBJ2-3|TRBV7-9|TRBD1
CASSLARQGAGDTQYF
TGTGCCAGCAGCTTAGCGAGACAGGGGGCTGGAGATACGCAGTATTTT
>NA|TRBJ2-1|TRBV5-1|TRBD2
CASSSKGSGTIEDNEQFF
TGCGCCAGCAGCTCCAAGGGCTCCGGGACTATCGAGGACAATGAGCAGTTCTTC
>NA|TRBJ1-2|TRBV4-1|NA
CASSLAEEYYGYTF
TGCGCCAGCAGCCTAGCGGAGGAGTACTATGGCTACACCTTC
>NA|TRBJ1-2|TRBV6-5|TRBD1
CASQTGAMGGYTF
TGTGCCAGCCAAACAGGGGCCATGGGAGGCTACACCTTC
>NA|TRBJ1-3|TRBV18|TRBD1
CASSLGGDSGNTIYF
TGTGCCAGCTCTTTAGGGGGCGACTCTGGAAACACCATATATTTT
>NA|TRBJ2-5|TRBV6-6|NA
CASSSLSQETQYF
TGTGCCAGCAGTTCCCTAAGCCAAGAGACCCAGTACTTC
>NA|TRBJ1-6|TRBV19|NA
CASSTFDSPLHF
TGTGCCAGTAGTACGTTCGATTCACCCCTCCACTTT
>NA|TRBJ2-5|TRBV10-2|NA
CASSGYEETQYF
TGCGCCAGCAGTGGCTATGAAGAGACCCAGTACTTC
>medium-sized|TRBJ1-2|TRBV7-9|NA
CASSLFPYGYTF
TGTGCCAGCAGCTTATTTCCTTATGGCTACACCTTC
>NA|TRBJ1-2|TRBV15|TRBD1
CATSSPEGGQGVGYTF
TGTGCCACCAGCAGCCCTGAGGGCGGACAGGGGGTAGGCTACACCTTC
>NA|TRBJ2-7|TRBV10-1|NA
CASSQLWGSEQYF
TGCGCCAGCAGTCAGCTATGGGGCTCCGAGCAGTACTTC
>NA|TRBJ1-1|TRBV27|TRBD1
CASSLTRTGMSTEAFF
TGTGCCAGCAGTTTAACCAGGACAGGGATGAGCACTGAAGCTTTCTTT
>NA|TRBJ2-2|TRBV5-5|TRBD2
CASSFLVAGGYTGELFF
TGTGCCAGCAGCTTTTTGGTAGCGGGGGGTTACACCGGGGAGCTGTTTTTT
>NA|TRBJ2-3|TRBV14|TRBD1
CASSPGGDTQYF
TGTGCCAGCAGCCCAGGGGGAGATACGCAGTATTTT
>once|TRBJ2-1|TRBV5-1|NA
CASSLEGGGANRDNEQFF
TGCGCCAGCAGCTTGGAAGGTGGGGGCGCAAATAGGGACAATGAGCAGTTCTTC
>NA|TRBJ2-7|TRBV20-1|NA
CSASSYEQYF
TGCAGTGCTAGCAGCTACGAGCAGTACTTC
>few|TRBJ1-6|TRBV10-1|TRBD1
CASSLGQHDSPLHF
TGCGCCAGCAGTCTGGGACAGCATGATTCACCCCTCCACTTT
>NA|TRBJ1-2|TRBV27|NA
CASMGFIVGVSVYGYTF
TGTGCCAGCATGGGTTTTATTGTCGGGGTTAGTGTCTATGGCTACACCTTC
>NA|TRBJ1-2|TRBV19|NA
CASSVRSINYGYTF
TGTGCCAGTAGCGTAAGGAGTATTAACTATGGCTACACCTTC
>NA|TRBJ2-7|TRBV30|NA
CAWSVKTGLYEQYF
TGTGCCTGGAGTGTAAAGACAGGCCTTTACGAGCAGTACTTC
>NA|TRBJ2-1|TRBV6-5|TRBD2
CASRVRRGAGEQFF
TGTGCCAGCAGGGTGCGGCGGGGGGCTGGTGAGCAGTTCTTC
>once|TRBJ2-1|TRBV2|NA
CASSETVAEEQFF
TGTGCCAGCAGTGAAACTGTGGCGGAAGAGCAGTTCTTC
>NA|TRBJ1-1|TRBV2|NA
CASIESTEAFF
TGTGCCAGCATTGAGAGCACTGAAGCTTTCTTT
>NA|TRBJ2-3|TRBV7-3|TRBD2
CASSPGLAQDLFAGTDTQYF
TGTGCCAGCAGCCCGGGACTAGCGCAAGACCTATTCGCAGGCACAGATACGCAGTATTTT
>few|TRBJ1-2|TRBV7-8|TRBD1
CASSPGQVALGYTF
TGTGCCAGCAGCCCGGGACAGGTAGCCTTGGGCTACACCTTC
>few|TRBJ1-1|TRBV23-1|TRBD1
CASSPGTGGPNTEAFF
TGCGCCAGCAGTCCGGGGACAGGGGGCCCGAACACTGAAGCTTTCTTT
>NA|TRBJ1-4|TRBV5-1|NA
CASSRRHEDEKLFF
TGCGCCAGCAGTCGACGTCACGAGGATGAAAAACTGTTTTTT
>few|TRBJ1-4|TRBV13|TRBD1
CASSLGGQGPSDEKLFF
TGTGCCAGCAGCTTAGGGGGACAGGGGCCCTCTGATGAAAAACTGTTTTTT
>NA|TRBJ1-5|TRBV7-9|NA
CASQDRNNQPQHF
TGTGCCAGCCAGGACAGAAACAATCAGCCCCAGCATTTT
>NA|TRBJ2-7|TRBV9|NA
CASSVDSSYEQYF
TGTGCCAGCAGCGTCGACAGCTCCTACGAGCAGTACTTC
>NA|TRBJ1-2|TRBV20-1|TRBD1
CSAPGGDGYTF
TGCAGTGCCCCAGGGGGCGATGGCTACACCTTC
>NA|TRBJ1-2|TRBV5-1|NA
CASSLSPQGPYTF
TGCGCCAGCAGCTTGTCACCGCAGGGTCCCTACACCTTC
>NA|TRBJ1-3|TRBV5-6|NA
CASSLDVRTSGNTIYF
TGTGCCAGCAGCTTGGATGTCAGAACCTCTGGAAACACCATATATTTT
>once|TRBJ2-1|TRBV5-1|NA
CASSLLGDNPLSYNEQFF
TGCGCCAGCAGCTTGTTGGGGGACAACCCTCTCTCCTACAATGAGCAGTTCTTC
>NA|TRBJ2-7|TRBV7-6|NA
CASSISLQGTLSYEQYF
TGTGCCAGCAGCATATCTCTCCAGGGGACCCTTTCCTACGAGCAGTACTTC
>NA|TRBJ2-5|TRBV4-2|NA
CASSQGTAQETQYF
TGTGCCAGCAGCCAAGGGACAGCCCAAGAGACCCAGTACTTC
>once|TRBJ1-3|TRBV4-1|NA
CASSQDSLPTIYF
TGCGCCAGCAGCCAAGATAGTTTGCCCACCATATATTTT
>NA|TRBJ2-1|TRBV6-4|TRBD1
CASSVRGWGDEQFF
TGTGCCAGCAGTGTCAGGGGGTGGGGCGATGAGCAGTTCTTC
>NA|TRBJ2-1|TRBV19|NA
CASSIFLAGKYNEQFF
TGTGCCAGTAGTATATTCTTGGCAGGGAAGTACAATGAGCAGTTCTTC
>NA|TRBJ1-4|TRBV5-6|TRBD1
CASSLGQVLFF
TGTGCCAGCAGCCTCGGACAGGTCTTGTTTTTT
>once|TRBJ2-3|TRBV2|TRBD2
CASSEGVALAGTDTQYF
TGTGCCAGCAGTGAAGGGGTGGCACTAGCGGGCACAGATACGCAGTATTTT
>NA|TRBJ1-1|TRBV6-5|NA
CASRETVMNTEAFF
TGTGCCAGCAGGGAGACAGTCATGAACACTGAAGCTTTCTTT
>NA|TRBJ1-1|TRBV2|NA
CASTGEETEAFF
TGTGCCAGCACGGGGGAGGAGACTGAAGCTTTCTTT
>NA|TRBJ1-1|TRBV7-6|TRBD1
CASSPFGTGNTEAFF
TGTGCCAGCAGCCCTTTCGGGACAGGGAACACTGAAGCTTTCTTT
>NA|TRBJ2-5|TRBV5-1|TRBD2
CASSGGTSIQETQYF
TGCGCCAGCAGCGGGGGGACTAGCATACAAGAGACCCAGTACTTC
>NA|TRBJ1-1|TRBV18|NA
CASSPTGGQVTEAFF
TGTGCCAGCTCACCTACGGGGGGGCAGGTAACTGAAGCTTTCTTT